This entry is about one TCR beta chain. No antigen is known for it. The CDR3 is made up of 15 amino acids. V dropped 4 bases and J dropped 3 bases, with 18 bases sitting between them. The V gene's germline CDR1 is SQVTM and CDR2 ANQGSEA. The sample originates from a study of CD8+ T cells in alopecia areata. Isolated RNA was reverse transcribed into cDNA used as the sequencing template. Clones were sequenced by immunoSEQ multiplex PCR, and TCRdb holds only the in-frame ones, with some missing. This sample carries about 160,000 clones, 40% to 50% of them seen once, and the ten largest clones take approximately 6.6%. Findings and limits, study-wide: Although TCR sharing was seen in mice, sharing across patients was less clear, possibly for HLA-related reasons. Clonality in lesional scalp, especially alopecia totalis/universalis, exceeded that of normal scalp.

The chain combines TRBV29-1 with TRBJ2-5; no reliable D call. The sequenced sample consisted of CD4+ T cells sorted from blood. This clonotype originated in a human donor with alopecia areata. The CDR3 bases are TGCAGCGTTGCCACCTTTGGCGGTGCGGAAGAGACCCAGTACTTC. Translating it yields CSVATFGGAEETQYF.